These 22 T cell receptor beta chains originate from one sample sequenced in a study of siplizumab effects on memory and regulatory T cells. TCRdb keeps only in-frame clones here, not all; method: immunoSEQ multiplex PCR. The data contain 62,000 or so clones, around 78% of them singletons. The sample taken for sequencing was memory CD4+ T cells sorted from blood. The receptor set was obtained from a human donor in good health.

CDR3 in DNA: TGTGCCAGCGTCGCAGGGGGCACCTACAATGAGCAGTTCTTC. Encoded protein: CASVAGGTYNEQFF. V is TRBV6-1 and J is TRBJ2-1; TRBD1 matches at 8 bases. This CDR3 comprises 14 residues. Per germline, CDR1 MNHNS and CDR2 SASEGT. V gave up 8 bases and J gave up 2 bases; unmatched junction bases: 5.

This clone occurred a few times. V and J are TRBV28 and TRBJ2-3, with unresolved D. With 5 bases removed from V and 4 bases from J, the gap between germline ends came to 16 bases. The CDR3 is made up of 15 amino acids. Germline V CDR1 and CDR2: MDHEN, SYDVKM. Here the CDR3 reads CASSPRGWGSDTQYF. As DNA, the CDR3 is TGTGCCAGCAGTCCTCGCGGTTGGGGTTCAGATACGCAGTATTTT.

The chain recombines TRBV15 with TRBJ2-1; D is unresolved. The germline gives CDR1 LNHNV, CDR2 YYDKDF (reference sequence). V was pared by 0 bases and J by 13 bases, with 13 bases between. The CDR3 covers 13 residues. The CDR3: CATSRDSHRDQFF. The DNA for the CDR3 is TGTGCCACCAGCAGAGATTCACACCGAGACCAGTTCTTC.

The chain has TRBV5-4 and TRBJ2-1; TRBD2 aligns across 11 bases. Trimming at V came to 4 bases and at J to 5 bases, leaving 5 bases not matched to a gene. CDR1 and CDR2 (germline): SGHNT, YYREEE (reference sequence). CDR3 size: 15 residues. This CDR3 is CASSVGLAGNNEQFF. The CDR3 coding sequence is TGTGCCAGCAGCGTCGGACTAGCGGGTAACAATGAGCAGTTCTTC.

The rearrangement joins TRBV11-2 to TRBJ2-5; D might be TRBD2 (6 bases). V was pared by 11 bases and J by 2 bases, with 15 bases between. CDR1 is SGHAT, CDR2 FQNNGV, per germline. There are 13 residues in the CDR3. CDR3 in DNA: TGTGCCGGACTTAGCGGAGATCAAGAGACCCAGTACTTC. Translating it yields CAGLSGDQETQYF.

The genes are TRBV5-6 and TRBJ2-3, with no clear D. From germline, CDR1 is SGHDT and CDR2 YYEEEE. This CDR3 region has 13 residues. The V end was cut by 2 bases, the J end by 4 bases, with 8 bases between. The CDR3 DNA reads as TGTGCCAGCAGCTTTAGCCGTTCAGATACGCAGTATTTT. Its protein is CASSFSRSDTQYF. Looking up the rest from reference TRBV5-6 and TRBJ2-3 gives the full variable domain: DAGVTQSPTHLIKTRGQQVTLRCSPKSGHDTVSWYQQALGQGPQFIFQYYEEEERQRGNFPDRFSGHQFPNYSSELNVNALLLGDSALYLCASSFSRSDTQYFGPGTRLTVL.

The rearrangement uses TRBV2 and TRBJ2-2; 7 positions match TRBD1. This CDR3 is built from 15 residues. Trimming at V came to 6 bases and at J to 15 bases, leaving 19 bases not matched to a gene. The V gene's germline CDR1 is SNHLY and CDR2 FYNNEI. CDR3 nucleotides: TGTGCCAGCAGGGCCCCCATCACGCAGGCAGGGGGATTGTTTTTT. Amino acid sequence: CASRAPITQAGGLFF.

This chain joins TRBV29-1 and TRBJ2-3; no clear D gene. Germline-derived CDR1 and CDR2 are SQVTM and ANQGSEA. V was shortened by 3 bases and J by 8 bases, with 9 bases between the two germline ends. The length of the CDR3 is 11 residues. The CDR3 sequence is CSVDLRPTQYF. In DNA form, the CDR3 reads TGCAGCGTTGATCTTCGCCCTACGCAGTATTTT.

The chain is built from TRBV5-3 and TRBJ1-2, with D unresolved. TRBV5-3 is placed among ORFs of uncertain function. Trimming took off 5 bases at V and 4 bases at J, with 15 bases between the two ends. The CDR3 is made up of 14 amino acids. The CDR3 is CARRYGNKSYGYTF. Written as DNA, the CDR3 is TGTGCCAGAAGATATGGGAACAAAAGCTATGGCTACACCTTC.

This clone was seen a few times. The V and J genes are TRBV5-1 and TRBJ2-1, with D possibly being TRBD2 (6 bases). CDR1 SGHRS and CDR2 YFSETQ come from the germline V gene. V was pared by 1 base and J by 8 bases, with 16 bases between. The CDR3 has 15 residues. The CDR3 nucleotides read TGCGCCAGCAGCTTGCCCCTTCCTTCGGGAGATGAGCAGTTCTTC. It specifies CASSLPLPSGDEQFF.

This chain joins TRBV7-2 and TRBJ2-2; D uncertain. The CDR3 covers 17 residues. Germline V gene sequence: CDR1 SGHTA, CDR2 FQGNSA. V lost 1 base to trimming and J lost 5 bases, with 17 bases between them. CDR3 coding DNA: TGTGCCAGCAGCTTAGATCTCGTAGGAGTTCGAACCGGGGAGCTGTTTTTT. This codes for CASSLDLVGVRTGELFF.

The gene calls are TRBV2 and TRBJ2-2, with D perhaps TRBD2 (6 bases). From germline, CDR1 is SNHLY and CDR2 FYNNEI. Trimming took off 6 bases at V and 1 base at J, with 15 bases between the two ends. The CDR3 extends over 16 amino acids. CDR3 amino acids: CASRKHRRENTGELFF. In nucleotides, the CDR3 is TGTGCCAGCAGAAAACATAGGCGGGAGAACACCGGGGAGCTGTTTTTT.

The V call is TRBV11-3, the J call TRBJ1-1; D not resolved. The CDR3 sequence is 13 residues long. Germline CDR1 and CDR2: SGHNT and YENEEA. The V and J ends lost 0 bases and 9 bases respectively, with 11 bases between them. The CDR3 protein is CASSLDPHSKAFF. The CDR3 nucleotides are TGTGCCAGCAGCTTAGATCCGCACAGCAAAGCTTTCTTT. The whole variable domain, filled in from reference TRBV11-3 and TRBJ1-1, reads EAGVVQSPRYKIIEKKQPVAFWCNPISGHNTLYWYLQNLGQGPELLIRYENEEAVDDSQLPKDRFSAERLKGVDSTLKIQPAELGDSAVYLCASSLDPHSKAFFGQGTRLTVV.

The J gene is TRBJ2-7, the V gene TRBV10-3; 13 nucleotides agree with TRBD2. Germline assignment: CDR1 ENHRY and CDR2 SYGVKD. There are 16 residues in the CDR3. The trim removed 4 bases at V and 7 bases at J, leaving 10 bases unmatched. The CDR3 sequence: CAISGSGLAGAGEQYF. The CDR3 region has the DNA TGTGCCATCAGTGGTTCAGGACTAGCGGGGGCGGGAGAGCAGTACTTC.

The genes are TRBV5-1 and TRBJ2-3, with 14 bases lining up with TRBD2. Germline CDR1 and CDR2: SGHRS and YFSETQ. The CDR3 contains 17 residues. J gave up 2 bases and V 0 bases, and 2 bases lay outside the gene matches. The CDR3 bases are TGCGCCAGCAGCTTGGGACTAGCGGGAGGGCCCACAGATACGCAGTATTTT. Protein: CASSLGLAGGPTDTQYF.

The CDR3 region is CASSYGTDTYEQYF. The DNA of the CDR3 is TGCGCCAGCAGTTATGGGACAGACACCTACGAGCAGTACTTC. This rearrangement joins TRBV5-1 to TRBJ2-7; 7 bases line up with TRBD1. The CDR3 consists of 14 residues. V shed 5 bases and J 2 bases; nucleotides not matched to a gene: 7. CDR1 is SGHRS and CDR2 is YFSETQ in the germline V gene. The variable domain in full, with the rest retrieved from reference TRBV5-1 and TRBJ2-7, is KAGVTQTPRYLIKTRGQQVTLSCSPISGHRSVSWYQQTPGQGLQFLFEYFSETQRNKGNFPGRFSGRQFSNSRSEMNVSTLELGDSALYLCASSYGTDTYEQYFGPGTRLTVT.

The chain joins TRBV5-1 to TRBJ1-4, with 9 bases aligning to TRBD1. Germline loops: CDR1 SGHRS, CDR2 YFSETQ. Trimming took 2 bases from V and 2 from J; bases not matched to a gene: 4. The CDR3 consists of 16 residues. This CDR3 reads CASSFHGQGTNEKLFF. DNA of the CDR3: TGCGCCAGCAGCTTCCACGGACAGGGGACTAATGAAAAACTGTTTTTT.

CDR3 sequence: CASSFRTANTEAFF. In nucleotides, the CDR3 is TGTGCCAGCAGCTTCAGGACAGCGAACACTGAAGCTTTCTTT. The chain uses TRBV7-8 and TRBJ1-1; D might be TRBD1 (6 bases). This CDR3 has 14 amino acids. Germline V CDR1 and CDR2: SGHVS, FQNEAQ. V dropped 3 bases and J dropped 1 base, with 9 bases sitting between them.

The rearrangement uses TRBV13 and TRBJ2-5; TRBD2 aligns across 11 bases. The CDR3 sequence is 19 residues long. V trimming: 6 bases; J trimming: 3 bases; junction bases outside the gene matches: 18. Per the germline V gene, CDR1 is PRHDT and CDR2 is FYEKMQ (reference sequence). CDR3 nucleotides: TGTGCCAGCAGTATAATGAGACTAGCGGGGTCTAATCCGAAAGAGACCCAGTACTTC. Encoded protein: CASSIMRLAGSNPKETQYF.

V and J are TRBV6-5 and TRBJ1-5; TRBD1 matches at 9 bases. The CDR3 spans 14 residues. The trim removed 6 bases at V and 6 bases at J, leaving 6 bases unmatched. Germline CDR1 reads MNHEY; CDR2 reads SVGAGI. CDR3 DNA: TGTGCCAGCAGCCCCGCGACAGGGGGTCAGCCCCAGCATTTT. It encodes CASSPATGGQPQHF.

This chain uses TRBV19 with TRBJ1-5; D unclear. Trimming removed 5 bases at V and 5 bases at J, with 13 bases between. Germline values: CDR1 LNHDA, CDR2 SQIVND (reference sequence). The CDR3 length is 14 residues. The CDR3 nucleotides read TGTGCCAGTAGTCCAGCGAATCGTGATCAGCCCCAGCATTTT. Translation gives CASSPANRDQPQHF.

The chain links TRBV10-3 to TRBJ2-7; TRBD1 is a possible D gene (6 bases). This CDR3 has 14 residues. Germline-derived CDR1 and CDR2 are ENHRY and SYGVKD. Trimming cost V 2 bases and J 1 base, with 9 bases left between them. DNA for the CDR3: TGTGCCATCAGTGAGGGGACACTTTCCTACGAGCAGTACTTC. Its protein product is CAISEGTLSYEQYF.